This passage covers 31 T cell receptor beta chains from one sample sequenced in a study of a mutant IDH1 vaccine in newly diagnosed glioma. This sample's time point: week 47, end of study. Vaccine doses each comprised 300 ug of mutant IDH1 20-mer peptide, with topical imiquimod. For these TCRs, the target antigens are not known. Assay used: immunoSEQ multiplex PCR; TCRdb lists only in-frame clones, some missing. In the table there are about 56,000 clones, over 70% of which are singletons. The sequencing used PBMCs, collected from a glioma patient whose treatment included an IDH1 peptide vaccine. The receptors were gathered from a man in his forties or fifties with glioma.

The chain employs TRBV29-1 and TRBJ2-6, with TRBD1 matching over 8 bases. There are 14 residues in the CDR3. V shed 5 bases, J shed 7 bases, and the junction held 7 bases outside the gene matches. In germline, CDR1 is SQVTM, CDR2 ANQGSEA. CDR3 in DNA: TGCAGCGTTCGCGACAGGGGCCCCGCCAACGTCCTGACTTTC. It yields the protein CSVRDRGPANVLTF.

This sequence joins TRBV27 and TRBJ2-2, with no clear D. Germline CDR1 and CDR2: MNHEY and SMNVEV (reference sequence). The CDR3 contains 12 residues. The V gene lost 2 bases and the J gene lost 7 bases, with 5 bases spanning the gap. The CDR3 loop is CASSLLGGELFF. For the CDR3, the DNA is TGTGCCAGCAGTTTACTGGGCGGGGAGCTGTTTTTT.

This clone showed up just once. This rearrangement joins TRBV2 to TRBJ2-7; no definite D call. The CDR3 loop spans 17 amino acids. The V gene lost 2 bases and the J gene lost 2 bases, with 19 bases spanning the gap. The germline V gene encodes CDR1 SNHLY and CDR2 FYNNEI. CDR3 loop: CASSEPPGAKKPYEQYF. The CDR3 region has the DNA TGTGCCAGCAGTGAACCACCAGGTGCAAAAAAACCCTACGAGCAGTACTTC.

The CDR3 loop reads CSAREGQGAFF. In DNA form, the CDR3 reads TGCAGTGCTAGAGAGGGACAGGGGGCTTTCTTT. V is TRBV20-1 and J is TRBJ1-1; 10 nucleotides align to TRBD1. V lost 0 bases, J lost 11 bases, and 0 bases stayed unmatched. The CDR3 totals 11 residues. Germline V gives CDR1 DFQATT, CDR2 SNEGSKA (reference sequence).

The chain is built from TRBV6-1 and TRBJ1-3, with D uncertain. V was clipped by 2 bases and J by 0 bases, with 11 bases between them. Germline CDR1 and CDR2: MNHNS and SASEGT. The CDR3 is 16 amino acids. DNA for the CDR3: TGTGCCAGCAGTGAAAGAAGAAGTTCCTCTGGAAACACCATATATTTT. Its translation is CASSERRSSSGNTIYF.

The chain's CDR3 is CSASGGQPQHF. The CDR3, as DNA: TGCAGTGCTTCCGGGGGCCAGCCCCAGCATTTT. The chain carries TRBV20-1 and TRBJ1-5; weak D call: TRBD1 (6 bases). Trimming left V 5 bases short and J 7 bases short, with 9 bases between. The CDR3 is 11 amino acids. Per germline, CDR1 DFQATT and CDR2 SNEGSKA (reference sequence).

Of note for this clone: The sample has other DNA sequences that encode this CDR3 too. The rearrangement joins TRBV30 to TRBJ1-4, with D possibly matching TRBD1 (5 bases). CDR3 length equals 13 residues. Between the trimmed V and J ends, which lost 4 bases and 1 base, there was a span of 7 bases. CDR1 and CDR2 from the germline V gene are GTSNPN and SVGIG (reference sequence). CDR3 sequence: CAWKTGTNEKLFF. The DNA for the CDR3 is TGTGCCTGGAAAACAGGAACTAATGAAAAACTGTTTTTT.

CDR3 sequence reads: CASRDKGVYEQYF. DNA for the CDR3: TGTGCCAGCCGGGACAAGGGGGTGTACGAGCAGTACTTC. The V and J genes are TRBV28 and TRBJ2-7; tentatively, D is TRBD1 (6 bases). V was clipped by 8 bases and J by 4 bases, with 15 bases between them. CDR3 length equals 13 residues. CDR1 and CDR2 from the germline V gene are MDHEN and SYDVKM.

The chain uses TRBV30 and TRBJ1-1; D remains ambiguous. Germline CDR1 GTSNPN, CDR2 SVGIG (reference sequence). The CDR3 contains 15 residues. Trimming removed 5 bases at V and 0 bases at J, with 16 bases between. The CDR3 loop is CAWLKRSFMNTEAFF. DNA of the CDR3: TGTGCCTGGTTGAAGCGGAGCTTCATGAACACTGAAGCTTTCTTT.

The chain links TRBV4-2 to TRBJ1-5; the D is unclear. Germline lookup yields CDR1 LGHNA and CDR2 YNFKEQ. V was pared by 0 bases and J by 3 bases, with 15 bases between. CDR3 length: 17 amino acids. The CDR3 coding sequence is TGTGCCAGCAGCCAAGATCCCGCAGGAAGCCCCAATCAGCCCCAGCATTTT. Residues: CASSQDPAGSPNQPQHF.

This rearrangement joins TRBV30 to TRBJ2-7, with D possibly TRBD1 on 6 matching bases. V was pared by 4 bases and J by 3 bases, with 13 bases between. The germline CDR1 and CDR2 sequences are GTSNPN and SVGIG (reference sequence). The CDR3 runs 13 residues. CDR3 region: CAWTFGQSYEQYF. The DNA of the CDR3 is TGTGCCTGGACTTTTGGACAGAGCTACGAGCAGTACTTC.

The chain links TRBV2 to TRBJ2-7; 8 bases match TRBD2. V trimming: 4 bases; J trimming: 7 bases; junction bases outside the gene matches: 9. The V gene's germline CDR1 is SNHLY and CDR2 FYNNEI. This CDR3 contains 14 residues. The CDR3 here is CASSAPGGSSEQYF. The CDR3 coding sequence is TGTGCCAGCAGTGCACCGGGAGGGTCGAGTGAGCAGTACTTC.

The J gene is TRBJ1-5, the V gene TRBV7-8, with TRBD1 as a possible D gene (6 bases). Germline CDR1 SGHVS, CDR2 FQNEAQ. V was pared by 1 base and J by 0 bases, with 19 bases between. The CDR3 contains 19 residues. The CDR3 DNA is TGTGCCAGCAGCTTAGGATGGGGGACATATGACATTAGCAATCAGCCCCAGCATTTT. This gives the protein CASSLGWGTYDISNQPQHF.

This chain links TRBV7-9 with TRBJ1-2; a weak D match, TRBD1 (6 bases). The germline V gene has CDR1 SEHNR and CDR2 FQNEAQ (reference sequence). CDR3 size: 14 residues. Trimming shortened V by 4 bases and J by 2 bases, and 11 bases separated the two germline ends. The DNA for the CDR3 is TGTGCCAGCAGCTCTTCGACAGGAAACTATGGCTACACCTTC. Its translation is CASSSSTGNYGYTF.

The chain uses TRBV19 and TRBJ2-5; either TRBD1 or TRBD2 may supply D (6 bases each). Between the trimmed V and J ends, which lost 6 bases and 4 bases, there was a span of 12 bases. CDR1 LNHDA and CDR2 SQIVND come from the germline V gene (reference sequence). The CDR3 contains 13 residues. CDR3 in amino acids: CASRGGRRETQYF. CDR3 bases: TGTGCCAGTAGGGGGGGCCGGCGAGAGACCCAGTACTTC.

The chain is built from TRBV6-5 and TRBJ1-2; 8 nucleotides agree with TRBD1. The length of the CDR3 is 14 residues. Germline V CDR1 and CDR2: MNHEY, SVGAGI. The V and J ends lost 4 bases and 3 bases, in that order; junction bases with no gene match: 4. CDR3 bases: TGTGCCAGCAGTTCAGGGGGCGCCGACTATGGCTACACCTTC. Its translation is CASSSGGADYGYTF.

The V gene is TRBV6-5, the J gene TRBJ1-1; 9 bases map to TRBD1. V dropped 5 bases and J dropped 4; count of bases not matched to a gene: 5. The CDR3 has 14 amino acids. Germline V gene data show CDR1 as MNHEY and CDR2 as SVGAGI. For the CDR3, the DNA is TGTGCCAGCAGTAAACAGGGGGCGGGCACTGAAGCTTTCTTT. Its translation: CASSKQGAGTEAFF.

The chain couples TRBV27 to TRBJ2-2; D is possibly TRBD2 (5 bases). Trimming pared 10 bases from V and 5 bases from J, leaving 11 bases between. The germline V gene encodes CDR1 MNHEY and CDR2 SMNVEV (reference sequence). The CDR3 consists of 12 residues. The CDR3 sequence is CATWTGTGELFF. CDR3 bases: TGTGCCACCTGGACGGGAACCGGGGAGCTGTTTTTT.

The chain has TRBV27 and TRBJ1-1; D call uncertain. Germline lookup yields CDR1 MNHEY and CDR2 SMNVEV (reference sequence). Trimming removed 1 base at V and 0 bases at J, with 15 bases between. The CDR3 has 17 residues. CDR3 DNA sequence: TGTGCCAGCAGTTTATACCCGGGCAGATTCATGAACACTGAAGCTTTCTTT. Its protein product is CASSLYPGRFMNTEAFF.

This clone has a single count. The chain is built from TRBV7-2 and TRBJ2-7; the D gene is possibly TRBD2 (6 bases). Germline assignment: CDR1 SGHTA and CDR2 FQGNSA. V was trimmed by 4 bases and J by 3 bases, leaving 13 bases between them. This CDR3 has 14 residues. The DNA for the CDR3 is TGTGCCAGCAGCTCCAGTGGAGGGAGCTACGAGCAGTACTTC. Protein sequence: CASSSSGGSYEQYF.

V gene TRBV19 combines with J gene TRBJ2-5, with D tentatively TRBD1 (6 bases). Germline V gene lookup returns CDR1 LNHDA and CDR2 SQIVND (reference sequence). Deletions cut 7 bases from V and 5 bases from J, with 17 bases between. This CDR3 region has 14 residues. The DNA of the CDR3 is TGTGCCAGTAAACCCCAGGGGCGAGGGGAGACCCAGTACTTC. Translated: CASKPQGRGETQYF.

The chain recombines TRBV5-4 with TRBJ1-4; D ambiguous. Germline values: CDR1 SGHNT, CDR2 YYREEE (reference sequence). The CDR3 spans 11 residues. V gave up 4 bases and J gave up 10 bases, with 8 bases separating them. DNA for the CDR3: TGTGCCAGCAGCGGGGAGGGAAAACTGTTTTTT. The encoded protein is CASSGEGKLFF. Variable domain in full (rest from reference TRBV5-4 and TRBJ1-4): ETGVTQSPTHLIKTRGQQVTLRCSSQSGHNTVSWYQQALGQGPQFIFQYYREEENGRGNFPPRFSGLQFPNYSSELNVNALELDDSALYLCASSGEGKLFFGSGTQLSVL.

V usage is TRBV5-1 and J usage is TRBJ1-5; maybe TRBD1 (6 bases). The germline V gene encodes CDR1 SGHRS and CDR2 YFSETQ. With 0 bases removed from V and 7 bases from J, the gap between germline ends came to 14 bases. This CDR3 is 15 amino acids long. The CDR3 sequence: CASSLEGDRLQPQHF. The CDR3 nucleotides read TGCGCCAGCAGCTTGGAAGGTGACAGGCTACAGCCCCAGCATTTT.

DNA for the CDR3: TGTGCCAGCAGTGATGGGCGGTTCTCTGGAAACACCATATATTTT. Protein: CASSDGRFSGNTIYF. The chain links TRBV6-1 to TRBJ1-3; D is unresolved. Trimming took 3 bases from V and 0 from J, leaving 9 bases between them. The CDR3 has 15 amino acids. CDR1 MNHNS and CDR2 SASEGT come from the germline V gene.

The V and J genes are TRBV4-3 and TRBJ2-1, with D perhaps matching TRBD2 (7 bases). V was clipped by 3 bases and J by 3 bases, with 15 bases between them. There are 16 residues in the CDR3. CDR1 and CDR2 from the germline V gene are LGHNA and YSLEER. The CDR3 reads CASSHRWGGSYNEQFF. The CDR3 DNA reads as TGCGCCAGCAGCCACCGATGGGGGGGCAGCTACAATGAGCAGTTCTTC.

The chain is built from TRBV5-1 and TRBJ1-2; D is uncertain. The V gene's germline CDR1 is SGHRS and CDR2 YFSETQ. V was clipped by 3 bases and J by 6 bases, with 15 bases between them. CDR3 length: 14 amino acids. The CDR3 is CASSYGRAVNGYTF. CDR3 in DNA: TGCGCCAGCAGCTACGGACGGGCTGTAAATGGCTACACCTTC.

This chain uses TRBV5-1 with TRBJ1-3; TRBD1 might be the D (5 bases). V dropped 0 bases and J dropped 2 bases, with 9 bases sitting between them. The CDR3 covers 15 residues. Per germline, CDR1 SGHRS and CDR2 YFSETQ. This CDR3 is CASSLDPRAGNTIYF. DNA of the CDR3: TGCGCCAGCAGCTTGGATCCCAGGGCTGGAAACACCATATATTTT.

This clone was counted a few times. CDR3 sequence reads: CASSPDRERGYTF. Here the CDR3 DNA reads TGTGCCAGCTCCCCCGACAGGGAGCGGGGCTACACCTTC. The gene calls are TRBV18 and TRBJ1-2; 7 bases match TRBD1. V shed 6 bases and J 8 bases; nucleotides not matched to a gene: 9. Per germline, CDR1 KGHSH and CDR2 LQKENI. The CDR3 is 13 amino acids.

The chain recombines TRBV30 with TRBJ1-5, with 7 bases matching TRBD1. The CDR3 has 14 amino acids. Trimming removed 2 bases from V and 7 bases from J; junction bases left unmatched: 8. CDR1 and CDR2 from the germline V gene are GTSNPN and SVGIG (reference sequence). The CDR3 spells CAWSPRGGGQPQHF. CDR3 sequence (DNA): TGTGCCTGGAGTCCCCGAGGGGGCGGGCAGCCCCAGCATTTT. Together with reference TRBV30 and TRBJ1-5, the CDR3 gives the full variable domain: SQTIHQWPATLVQPVGSPLSLECTVEGTSNPNLYWYRQAAGRGLQLLFYSVGIGQISSEVPQNLSASRPQDRQFILSSKKLLLSDSGFYLCAWSPRGGGQPQHFGDGTRLSIL.

The CDR3 nucleotides are TGTGCCTGGACCCAGACAGGTTTGGGCACAGATACGCAGTATTTT. This sequence encodes CAWTQTGLGTDTQYF. The chain combines TRBV30 with TRBJ2-3, with D perhaps TRBD1 (6 bases). The V gene lost 4 bases and the J gene lost 1 base, with 15 bases spanning the gap. Germline lookup yields CDR1 GTSNPN and CDR2 SVGIG (reference sequence). The CDR3 covers 15 residues.

This clone is judged medium-sized. The chain joins TRBV18 to TRBJ2-7, with TRBD2 as a possible D gene (5 bases). CDR1 KGHSH and CDR2 LQKENI come from the germline V gene. Trimming removed 3 bases from V and 4 bases from J, with 10 bases in between. The CDR3 is 13 amino acids. CDR3 bases: TGTGCCAGCTCACCCCCGGAGGAGTACGAGCAGTACTTC. Translation gives CASSPPEEYEQYF.